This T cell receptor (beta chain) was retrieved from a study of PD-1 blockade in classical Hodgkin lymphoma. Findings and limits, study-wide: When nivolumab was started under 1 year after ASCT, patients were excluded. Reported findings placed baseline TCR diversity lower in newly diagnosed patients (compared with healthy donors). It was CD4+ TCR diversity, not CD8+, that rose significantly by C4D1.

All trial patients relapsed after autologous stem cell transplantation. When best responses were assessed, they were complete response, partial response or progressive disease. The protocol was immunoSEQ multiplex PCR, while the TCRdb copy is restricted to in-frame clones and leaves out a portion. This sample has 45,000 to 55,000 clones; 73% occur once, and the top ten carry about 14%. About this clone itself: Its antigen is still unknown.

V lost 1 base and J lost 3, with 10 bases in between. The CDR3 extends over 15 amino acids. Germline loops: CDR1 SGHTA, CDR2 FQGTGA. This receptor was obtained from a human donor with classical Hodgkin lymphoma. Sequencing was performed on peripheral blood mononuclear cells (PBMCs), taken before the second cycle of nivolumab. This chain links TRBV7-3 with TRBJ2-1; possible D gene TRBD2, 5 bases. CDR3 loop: CASSLKAGLYNEQFF. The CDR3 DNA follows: TGTGCCAGCAGCTTAAAGGCGGGTCTCTACAATGAGCAGTTCTTC.